The T cell receptor beta chain under discussion was sequenced for a study of early T cells in non-severe SARS-CoV-2 infection. Study at large: From unsorted whole blood, bulk RNA was sequenced, and the chains remained unpaired.

TCRdb reanalysed the 5' RACE reads using MiXCR and keeps one entry per CDR3 protein. The sample comprises around 63,000 distinct CDR3 sequences, about 6% of which are singletons, and 3% to 4% rests with the top ten. The table lists this clonotype with many counts. Its specificity is unknown. Germline V gives CDR1 DFQATT, CDR2 SNEGSKA (reference sequence). The CDR3 is 16 residues long. The ends lost 3 bases at V and 1 base at J; junction bases unmatched: 8. General study results and limits: Database matching using VDJdb favored anti-spike CD8 responses, with private and CD4 specificities left missing.

The receptor comes from an adult who was a healthcare worker with PCR-confirmed SARS-CoV-2 infection or an uninfected control (not recorded which). V and J are TRBV20-1 and TRBJ2-1; the match to TRBD2 covers 8 bases. Source: whole blood, taken at baseline. The CDR3 reads CSASWASGSSYNEQFF. CDR3 sequence (DNA): TGCAGTGCTAGTTGGGCTAGCGGGTCGTCCTACAATGAGCAGTTCTTC.